These T cell receptor beta chains were read from a single sample in a study of monozygotic twins with inflammatory bowel disease. TCRdb reprocessed the 5' RACE reads, keeping one entry per CDR3 protein, no DNA. The data show approximately 160,000 distinct CDR3 sequences, and the top ten clones hold roughly 7.4%. Sequenced input: blood. The receptors were sampled from a human donor with ulcerative colitis or Crohn's disease, or a healthy co-twin of an affected twin (not recorded which). The CDR3 runs from the conserved cysteine through the conserved F or W. Fields, in order: J gene, V gene, CDR3 protein.

TRBJ1-2 | TRBV4-1 | CASSQDWRIYGYTF
TRBJ1-6 | TRBV27 | CASSLSSGTGANSPLHF
TRBJ2-7 | TRBV7-6 | CASSSRGGLLDF
TRBJ2-5 | TRBV5-1 | CASSLLGQGARETQYF
TRBJ2-2 | TRBV3-1 | CASSQGTDNTGELFF
TRBJ1-1 | TRBV28 | CASSLNRRLGNTEAFF
TRBJ2-6 | TRBV12-3/TRBV12-4 | CASTWRGQGRGANVLTF
TRBJ1-6 | TRBV11-2 | CASSLGLNSPLHF
TRBJ2-3 | TRBV24-1 | CATSDPGLAGVYTQYF
TRBJ2-3 | TRBV6-8 | CANRDRAPDTQYF
TRBJ1-5 | TRBV20-1 | CSARADRLSNQPQHF
TRBJ2-7 | TRBV19 | CASSISGTTSEQYF
TRBJ1-2 | TRBV7-2 | CASSLARGKYGYTF
TRBJ2-3 | TRBV7-2 | CASSSLAGGTDTQYF
TRBJ2-1 | TRBV20-1 | CSARDNGLARSEQFF
TRBJ2-1 | TRBV18 | CASHPGASSYNEQFF
TRBJ2-1 | TRBV3-1 | CASSDPMAGLYNEQFF
TRBJ1-1 | TRBV11-2 | CASSPSPQGNTEAFF
TRBJ2-2 | TRBV12-3/TRBV12-4 | CASIRSTGELFF
TRBJ2-1 | TRBV30 | CAWSETNRRTSGRQRNEQFF
TRBJ1-4 | TRBV7-9 | CASSPVGGRANEKLFF
TRBJ1-5 | TRBV18 | CASSPNNGVNQPQHF
TRBJ2-7 | TRBV12-3/TRBV12-4 | CASSLRDYYEQYF
TRBJ1-1 | TRBV15 | CATSWDRVNTEAFF
TRBJ1-1 | TRBV3-1 | CASRQSGPSEAFF
TRBJ2-1 | TRBV29-1 | CSVTGTSGYNEQFF
TRBJ1-6 | TRBV5-4 | CASSLGEGSNSPLHF
TRBJ2-3 | TRBV12-3/TRBV12-4 | CASSLEDRGKDTQYF
TRBJ1-5 | TRBV12-3/TRBV12-4 | CASSQDRGQPQHF
TRBJ1-6 | TRBV5-1 | CASSTRTGDGNSPHHF
TRBJ2-5 | TRBV28 | CASRPTRGGTQYF
TRBJ2-7 | TRBV7-2 | CASSLGLFPSYEQYF